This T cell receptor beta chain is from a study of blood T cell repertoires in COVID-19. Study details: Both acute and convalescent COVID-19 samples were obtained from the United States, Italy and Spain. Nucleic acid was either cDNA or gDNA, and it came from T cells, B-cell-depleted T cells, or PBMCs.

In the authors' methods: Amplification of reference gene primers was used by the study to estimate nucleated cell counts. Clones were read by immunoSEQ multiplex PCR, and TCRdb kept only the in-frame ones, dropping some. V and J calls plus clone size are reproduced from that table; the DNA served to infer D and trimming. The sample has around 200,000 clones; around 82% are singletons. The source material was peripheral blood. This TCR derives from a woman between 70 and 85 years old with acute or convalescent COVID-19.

The CDR3 loop is CASSLEDSPSYEQYF. The CDR3 nucleotides read TGTGCCAGCAGCTTAGAGGACAGTCCCTCCTACGAGCAGTACTTC. V gene TRBV7-2 combines with J gene TRBJ2-7; weak D call: TRBD1 (6 bases). The CDR3 sequence is 15 residues long. V was trimmed by 1 base and J by 0 bases, leaving 10 bases between them. Germline V gene data show CDR1 as SGHTA and CDR2 as FQGNSA.